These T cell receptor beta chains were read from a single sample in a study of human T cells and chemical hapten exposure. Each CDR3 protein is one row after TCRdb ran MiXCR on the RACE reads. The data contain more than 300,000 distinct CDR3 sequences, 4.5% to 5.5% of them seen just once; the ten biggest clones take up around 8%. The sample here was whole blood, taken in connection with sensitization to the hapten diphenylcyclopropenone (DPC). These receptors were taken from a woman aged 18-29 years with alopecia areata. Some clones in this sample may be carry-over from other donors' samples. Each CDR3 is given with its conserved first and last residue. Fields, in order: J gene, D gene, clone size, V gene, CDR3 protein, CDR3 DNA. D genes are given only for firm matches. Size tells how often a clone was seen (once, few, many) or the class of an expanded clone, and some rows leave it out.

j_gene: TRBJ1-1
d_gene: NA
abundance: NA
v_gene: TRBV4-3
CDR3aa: CASSPPERRTEAFF
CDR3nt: TGCGCCAGCAGCCCTCCCGAAAGGAGGACTGAAGCTTTCTTT

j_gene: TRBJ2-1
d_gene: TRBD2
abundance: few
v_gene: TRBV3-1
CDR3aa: CASSRTLGLAGGGNNEQFF
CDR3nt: TGTGCCAGCAGCCGCACCCTTGGACTAGCGGGGGGGGGAAACAATGAGCAGTTCTTC

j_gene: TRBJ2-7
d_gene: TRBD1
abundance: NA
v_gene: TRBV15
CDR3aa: CATSRDYSGQGNEQYF
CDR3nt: TGTGCCACCAGCAGAGATTATTCGGGACAGGGTAACGAGCAGTACTTC

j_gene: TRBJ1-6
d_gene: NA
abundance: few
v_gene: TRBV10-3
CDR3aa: CTSTTANNSPLHF
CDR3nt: TGTACCAGCACGACAGCGAATAATTCACCCCTCCACTTT

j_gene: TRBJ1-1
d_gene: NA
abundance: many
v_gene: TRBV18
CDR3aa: CASSRQTTEAFF
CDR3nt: TGTGCCAGCTCACGACAGACAACTGAAGCTTTCTTT

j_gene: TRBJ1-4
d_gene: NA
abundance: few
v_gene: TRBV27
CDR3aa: CASSETGYEKLFF
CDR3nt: TGTGCCAGCAGTGAGACGGGCTATGAAAAACTGTTTTTT

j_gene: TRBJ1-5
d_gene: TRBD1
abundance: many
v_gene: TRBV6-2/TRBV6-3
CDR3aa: CASRIPGTGEIEPQHF
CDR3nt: TGTGCCAGCAGAATCCCCGGGACAGGGGAAATTGAGCCCCAGCATTTT

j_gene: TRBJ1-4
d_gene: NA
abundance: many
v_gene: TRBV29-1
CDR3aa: CSVEDPQNEKLFF
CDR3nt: TGCAGCGTTGAAGATCCCCAGAATGAAAAACTGTTTTTT

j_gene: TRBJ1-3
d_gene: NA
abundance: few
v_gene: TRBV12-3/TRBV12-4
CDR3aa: CASSLTGRGNGNTIYF
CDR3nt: TGTGCCAGCAGTTTAACGGGAAGGGGAAACGGAAACACCATATATTTT

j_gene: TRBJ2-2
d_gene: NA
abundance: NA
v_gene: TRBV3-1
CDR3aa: CASSQDDTLGELFF
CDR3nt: TGTGCCAGCAGCCAAGACGACACGCTTGGGGAGCTGTTTTTT

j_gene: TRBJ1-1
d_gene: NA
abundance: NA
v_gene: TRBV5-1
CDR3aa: CASSLSMDTEAFF
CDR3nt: TGCGCCAGCAGCCTGTCCATGGACACTGAAGCTTTCTTT

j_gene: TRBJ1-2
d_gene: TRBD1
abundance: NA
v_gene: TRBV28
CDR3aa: CASSIGQGSGYTF
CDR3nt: TGTGCCAGCAGCATCGGACAGGGGAGTGGCTACACCTTC

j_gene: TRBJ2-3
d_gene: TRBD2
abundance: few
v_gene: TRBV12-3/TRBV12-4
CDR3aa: CASSSGGSHSTQYF
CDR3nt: TGTGCCAGCAGTTCGGGGGGGTCCCACAGTACGCAGTATTTT

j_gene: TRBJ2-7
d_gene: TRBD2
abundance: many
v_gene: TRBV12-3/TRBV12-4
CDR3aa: CASSLPKRGLAGGLYEQYF
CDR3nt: TGTGCCAGCAGTTTACCTAAGAGGGGACTAGCGGGGGGGCTGTACGAGCAGTACTTC

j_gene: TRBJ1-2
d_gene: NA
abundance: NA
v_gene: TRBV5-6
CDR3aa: CASTKQGVDYGYTF
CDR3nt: TGTGCCAGCACAAAACAGGGTGTGGACTATGGCTACACCTTC

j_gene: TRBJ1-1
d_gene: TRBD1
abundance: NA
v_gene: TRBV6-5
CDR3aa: CASSQVWGDRGTEAFF
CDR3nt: TGTGCCAGCAGTCAGGTCTGGGGGGACAGGGGAACTGAAGCTTTCTTT

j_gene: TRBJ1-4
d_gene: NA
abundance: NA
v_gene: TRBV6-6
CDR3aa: CASSYPRSTNEKLFF
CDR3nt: TGTGCCAGCAGTTACCCGCGCTCAACTAATGAAAAACTGTTTTTT

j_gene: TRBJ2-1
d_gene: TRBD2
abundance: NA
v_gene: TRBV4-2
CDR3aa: CASSQERAGGQREQFF
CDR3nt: TGTGCCAGCAGCCAAGAAAGGGCGGGGGGGCAACGTGAGCAGTTCTTC

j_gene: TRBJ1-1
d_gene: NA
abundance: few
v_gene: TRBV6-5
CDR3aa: CASLEGVGTEAFF
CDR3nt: TGTGCCAGTCTAGAGGGGGTGGGCACTGAAGCTTTCTTT

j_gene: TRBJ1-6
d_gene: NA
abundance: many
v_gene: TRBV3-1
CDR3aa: CASSGGDSPLHF
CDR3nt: TGTGCCAGCAGCGGAGGGGATTCACCCCTCCACTTT

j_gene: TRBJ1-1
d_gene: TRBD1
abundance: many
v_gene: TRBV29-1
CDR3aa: CSFRGSGTEAFF
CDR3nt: TGCAGCTTCAGGGGGTCGGGCACTGAAGCTTTCTTT

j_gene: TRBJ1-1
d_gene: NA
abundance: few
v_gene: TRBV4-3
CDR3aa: CASSQDHGQEAGAFF
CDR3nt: TGCGCCAGCAGCCAAGATCATGGGCAGGAAGCAGGTGCTTTCTTT

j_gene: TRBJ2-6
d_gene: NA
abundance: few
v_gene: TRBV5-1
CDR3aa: CASSRAAGLGANVLTF
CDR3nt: TGCGCCAGCAGCCGCGCCGCTGGATTGGGGGCCAACGTCCTGACTTTC

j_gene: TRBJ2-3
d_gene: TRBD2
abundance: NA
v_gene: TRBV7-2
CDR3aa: CASSLVTSGGASTDTQYF
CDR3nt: TGTGCCAGCAGCTTAGTAACTAGCGGGGGGGCTAGCACAGATACGCAGTATTTT

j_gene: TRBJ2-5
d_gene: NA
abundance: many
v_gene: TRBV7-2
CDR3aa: CASSFDRQETQYF
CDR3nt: TGTGCCAGCAGCTTCGACCGACAAGAGACCCAGTACTTC

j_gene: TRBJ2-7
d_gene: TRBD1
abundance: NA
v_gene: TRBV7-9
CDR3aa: CASSFPGQGSYEQYF
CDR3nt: TGTGCCAGCAGCTTCCCGGGACAGGGGTCCTACGAGCAGTACTTC

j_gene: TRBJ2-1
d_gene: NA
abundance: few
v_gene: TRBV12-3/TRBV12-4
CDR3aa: CASSPRGYEQFF
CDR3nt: TGTGCCAGCAGTCCCCGGGGCTATGAGCAGTTCTTC

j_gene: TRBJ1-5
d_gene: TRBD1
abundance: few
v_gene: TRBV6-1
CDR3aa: CASSERDRVSSYSNQPQHF
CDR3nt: TGTGCCAGCAGTGAAAGGGACAGGGTTTCGAGTTATAGCAATCAGCCCCAGCATTTT

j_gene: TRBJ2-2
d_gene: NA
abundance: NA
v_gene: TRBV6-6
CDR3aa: CASSYRVDTGELFF
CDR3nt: TGTGCCAGCAGTTACAGGGTGGACACCGGGGAGCTGTTTTTT

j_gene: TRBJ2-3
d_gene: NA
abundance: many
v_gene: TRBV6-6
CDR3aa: CASSYGLGGSSTDTQYF
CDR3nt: TGTGCCAGCAGTTACGGATTGGGGGGTTCTAGCACAGATACGCAGTATTTT

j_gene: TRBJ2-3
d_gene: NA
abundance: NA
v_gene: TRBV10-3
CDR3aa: CATRGDDSQYF
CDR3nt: TGTGCCACCAGGGGTGACGATTCGCAGTATTTT

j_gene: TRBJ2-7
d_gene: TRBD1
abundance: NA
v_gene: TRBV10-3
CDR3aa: CAITPGQGPSYEQYF
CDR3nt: TGTGCCATCACCCCGGGACAGGGACCCTCCTACGAGCAGTACTTC

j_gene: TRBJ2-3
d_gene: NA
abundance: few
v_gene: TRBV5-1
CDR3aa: CASSLGRLSVDRWNTQYF
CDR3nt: TGCGCCAGCAGCTTGGGTAGGTTATCAGTGGACCGTTGGAATACGCAGTATTTT

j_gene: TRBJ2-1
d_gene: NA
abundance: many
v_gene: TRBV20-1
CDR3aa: CSAREGTRGFSKGNEQFF
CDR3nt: TGCAGTGCTAGAGAGGGGACGCGTGGGTTTAGCAAGGGAAATGAGCAGTTCTTC

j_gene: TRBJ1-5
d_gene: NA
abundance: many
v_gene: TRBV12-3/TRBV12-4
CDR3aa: CASSRDTGGNQPQHF
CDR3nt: TGTGCCAGCAGCCGGGACACGGGAGGCAATCAGCCCCAGCATTTT

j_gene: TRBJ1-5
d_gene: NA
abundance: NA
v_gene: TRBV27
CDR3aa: CASSPTRTSPNQPQHF
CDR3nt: TGTGCTAGCAGCCCGACCCGAACCTCCCCCAATCAGCCCCAGCATTTT

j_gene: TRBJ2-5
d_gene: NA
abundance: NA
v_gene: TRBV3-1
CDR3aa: CASSHPLESQETQYF
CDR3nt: TGTGCCAGCAGCCACCCGTTGGAAAGTCAAGAGACCCAGTACTTC

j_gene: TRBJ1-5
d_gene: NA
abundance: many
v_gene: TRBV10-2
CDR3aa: CASRRNSNQPQHF
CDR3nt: TGCGCCAGTCGCAGGAATAGCAATCAGCCCCAGCATTTT